This entry is about one T cell receptor beta chain. It has no known antigen specificity. No much larger clone exists at a distance of one base, and base qualities are not known. These data are taken from a study of blood T cell repertoires in COVID-19 (TCRdb year 2020). Broadly, across the study: The collaborator samples originated in the United States, Italy and Spain and spanned the acute and convalescent phases of COVID-19. The material from the prospective study consisted of cDNA or gDNA derived from T cells, B-cell-depleted T cells, or PBMCs. Deeply sampled blood TCRbeta repertoires from subjects exposed to, actively infected with, or recovered from COVID-19 were included in the dataset. The repertoires were released in a freely available public database meant as a resource for research on the immune response to SARS-CoV-2. Samples were obtained from the ongoing ImmuneRACE study (first 160 participants) and from 1,254 subjects provided by 6 global collaborators. Sample metadata almost always included a de-identified subject ID, COVID-19 status, age in years and sex. Where HLA class I and class II types were available, the types were taken from metadata supplied by the sample provider, not from assay-based typing.

Including the terminal cysteine and phenylalanine, the CDR3 comprises 15 residues. Of the read, only the CDR3 DNA is kept; its 45 bases are in frame from base 1. According to the germline V gene, CDR1 reads SGDLS and CDR2 reads YYNGEE. Trimming costs V 5 bases and J 0 bases, and their ends lie 12 bases apart. TCRbeta CDR3 regions were amplified from genomic DNA using the immunoSEQ Assay, a bias-controlled multiplex PCR. Per the original workflow: Nucleated cell counts per sample were estimated from amplification of reference gene primers within the assay. Sequence reads were collapsed and filtered to measure the absolute abundance of every unique TCRbeta CDR3 rearrangement. Productive Simpson clonality was computed per sample as the square root of Simpson's diversity index over productive rearrangements. TCRdb obtained this table from immuneACCESS and retained in-frame rearrangements with V and J assigned. These tables miss some clones; where compared with another copy, unresolved V genes account for less than half of the shortfall, and the remainder is unexplained. That table is the source of V, J and clone size, and D and trimming were worked out from the DNA. This sample has about 180,000 clones in its table, and about four fifths of those were observed once. 5% to 8.5% of the sample is in the top ten clones.

Each collaborating institution followed its own protocols to collect whole blood in K2EDTA tubes. Collaborator samples were shipped for TCRbeta analysis as frozen whole blood, isolated PBMCs, or DNA extracted from either sample type. The investigation overall reported the following: The quantity of clinical and demographic metadata differed by source and by participant and was supplied without curation.

This receptor was identified in a man in his 70s with active or convalescent COVID-19. Sequencing input: peripheral blood. The sequence is built from TRBV9 and TRBJ1-3; the D gene assignment is ambiguous. Read as DNA, the sequence is TGTGCCAGCAGTGCATCAGCGGACTCTGGAAACACCATATATTTT. Its product reads: CASSASADSGNTIYF. The variable domain in full, with residues beyond the CDR3 obtained from the reference TRBV9 and TRBJ1-3 genes, is DSGVTQTPKHLITATGQRVTLRCSPRSGDLSVYWYQQSLDQGLQFLIQYYNGEERAKGNILERFSAQQFPDLHSELNLSSLELGDSALYFCASSASADSGNTIYFGEGSWLTVV.